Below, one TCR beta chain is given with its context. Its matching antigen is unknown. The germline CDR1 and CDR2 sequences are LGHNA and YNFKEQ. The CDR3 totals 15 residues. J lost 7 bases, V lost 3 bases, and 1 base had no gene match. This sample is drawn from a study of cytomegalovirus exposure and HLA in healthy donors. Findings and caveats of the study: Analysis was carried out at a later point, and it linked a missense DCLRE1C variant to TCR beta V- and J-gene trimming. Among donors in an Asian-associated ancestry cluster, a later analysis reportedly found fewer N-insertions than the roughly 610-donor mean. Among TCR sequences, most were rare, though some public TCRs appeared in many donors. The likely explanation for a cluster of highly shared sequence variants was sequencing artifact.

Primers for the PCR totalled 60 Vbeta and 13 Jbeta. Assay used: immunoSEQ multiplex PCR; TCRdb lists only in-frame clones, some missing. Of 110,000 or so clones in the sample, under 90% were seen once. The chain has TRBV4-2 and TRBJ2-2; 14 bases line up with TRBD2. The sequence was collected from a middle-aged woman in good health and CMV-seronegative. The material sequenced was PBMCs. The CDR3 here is CASSQGTSGSGELFF. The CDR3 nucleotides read TGTGCCAGCAGCCAGGGGACTAGCGGGAGCGGGGAGCTGTTTTTT.